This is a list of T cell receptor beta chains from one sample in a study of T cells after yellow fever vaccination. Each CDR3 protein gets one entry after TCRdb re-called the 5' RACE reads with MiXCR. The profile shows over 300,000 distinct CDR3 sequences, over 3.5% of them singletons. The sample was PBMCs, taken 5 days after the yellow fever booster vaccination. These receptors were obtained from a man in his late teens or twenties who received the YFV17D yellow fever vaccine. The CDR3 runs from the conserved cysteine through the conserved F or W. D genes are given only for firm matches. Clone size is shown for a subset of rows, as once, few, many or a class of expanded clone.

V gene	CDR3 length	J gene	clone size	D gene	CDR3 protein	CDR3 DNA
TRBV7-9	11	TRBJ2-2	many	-	CASSLNRELFF	TGTGCCAGCAGCCTGAACAGAGAGCTGTTTTTT
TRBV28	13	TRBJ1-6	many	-	CASSSAENSPLHF	TGTGCCAGCAGTTCCGCAGAGAATTCACCCCTCCACTTT
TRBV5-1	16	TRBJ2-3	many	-	CASSFGGTGLTDTQYF	TGCGCCAGCAGCTTTGGAGGTACGGGATTAACAGATACGCAGTATTTT
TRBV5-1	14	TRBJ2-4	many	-	CASSALGAKNIQYF	TGCGCCAGCAGCGCCCTAGGTGCCAAAAACATTCAGTACTTC
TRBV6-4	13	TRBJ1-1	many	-	CASSEGIGTEAFF	TGTGCCAGCAGTGAGGGGATTGGCACTGAAGCTTTCTTT
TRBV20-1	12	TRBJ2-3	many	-	CSATSELDTQYF	TGCAGTGCTACTAGCGAGCTAGATACGCAGTATTTT
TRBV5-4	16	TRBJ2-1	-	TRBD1	CASSLDSGQVLYEQFF	TGTGCCAGCAGCTTGGATTCAGGACAGGTTCTATATGAGCAGTTCTTC
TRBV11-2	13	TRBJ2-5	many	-	CASSLGHEETQYF	TGTGCCAGCAGCTTAGGACACGAAGAGACCCAGTACTTC
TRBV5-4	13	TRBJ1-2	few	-	CASRATGDYGYTF	TGTGCCAGCAGGGCGACAGGTGACTATGGCTACACCTTC
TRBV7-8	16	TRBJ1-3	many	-	CASSWRQMGSGNTIYF	TGTGCCAGCAGCTGGAGGCAGATGGGCTCTGGAAACACCATATATTTT
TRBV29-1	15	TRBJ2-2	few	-	CSVESGSSNTGELFF	TGCAGCGTTGAGTCGGGCAGCTCGAACACCGGGGAGCTGTTTTTT
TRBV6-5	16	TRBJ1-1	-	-	CASSRKEGVSGTEAFF	TGTGCCAGCAGTAGAAAAGAGGGGGTTAGTGGCACTGAAGCTTTCTTT
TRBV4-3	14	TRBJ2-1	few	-	CASSQVGSGNEQFF	TGCGCCAGCAGCCAAGTGGGGTCCGGCAATGAGCAGTTCTTC
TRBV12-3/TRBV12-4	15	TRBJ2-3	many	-	CASSLLQDGTDTQYF	TGTGCCAGCAGTTTGTTACAGGACGGCACAGATACGCAGTATTTT
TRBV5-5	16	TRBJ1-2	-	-	CASSLGGTTLVYGYTF	TGTGCCAGCAGCTTGGGTGGAACCACACTGGTCTATGGCTACACCTTC
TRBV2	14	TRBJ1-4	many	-	CATWGEATNEKLFF	TGTGCCACCTGGGGGGAGGCAACTAATGAAAAACTGTTTTTT
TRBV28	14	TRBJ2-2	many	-	CASSLSPNTGELFF	TGTGCCAGCAGTTTATCCCCAAACACCGGGGAGCTGTTTTTT
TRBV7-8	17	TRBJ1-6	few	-	CASKRRTESSYNSPLHF	TGTGCCAGCAAGAGGAGGACGGAGAGCTCCTATAATTCACCCCTCCACTTT
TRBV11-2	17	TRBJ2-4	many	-	CASSPTSGQLAKNIQYF	TGTGCCAGCAGCCCCACCTCCGGGCAACTAGCCAAAAACATTCAGTACTTC
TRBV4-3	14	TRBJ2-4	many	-	CASSQGGVGNIQYF	TGCGCCAGCAGCCAAGGCGGTGTGGGAAACATTCAGTACTTC
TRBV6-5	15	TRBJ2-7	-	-	CASSYGGGGSYEQYF	TGTGCCAGCAGTTACGGAGGGGGCGGCTCCTACGAGCAGTACTTC
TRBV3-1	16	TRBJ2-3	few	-	CASSQKASVRTDTQYF	TGTGCCAGCAGCCAAAAGGCTAGCGTACGCACAGATACGCAGTATTTT
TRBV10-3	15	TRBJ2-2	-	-	CAISAGRVDTGELFF	TGTGCCATCAGTGCTGGCAGGGTCGACACCGGGGAGCTGTTTTTT
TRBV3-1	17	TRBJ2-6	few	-	CASSAYTGFSGANVLTF	TGTGCCAGCAGCGCTTACACGGGGTTTTCTGGGGCCAACGTCCTGACTTTC
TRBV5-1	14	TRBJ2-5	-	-	CASRFGGPGETQYF	TGCGCCAGCAGATTCGGGGGGCCTGGGGAGACCCAGTACTTC
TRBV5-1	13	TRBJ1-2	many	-	CASSLDGDYGYTF	TGCGCCAGCAGCTTGGACGGGGATTATGGCTACACCTTC
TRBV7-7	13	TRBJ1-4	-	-	CASSLALGEKLFF	TGTGCCAGCAGCTTAGCGTTAGGGGAAAAACTGTTTTTT
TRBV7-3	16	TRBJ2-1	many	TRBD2	CASSGSSGGVENEQFF	TGTGCCAGCAGCGGATCTAGCGGGGGGGTGGAGAATGAGCAGTTCTTC
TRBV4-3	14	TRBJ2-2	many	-	CASSQDGLSGELFF	TGCGCCAGCAGCCAAGATGGGCTCTCAGGGGAGCTGTTTTTT
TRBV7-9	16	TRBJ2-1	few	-	CASRANPGVSYNEQFF	TGTGCCAGCAGAGCCAACCCAGGGGTTTCCTACAATGAGCAGTTCTTC
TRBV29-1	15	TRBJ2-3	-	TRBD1	CSVVQGALGTDTQYF	TGCAGCGTTGTACAGGGGGCGCTGGGCACAGATACGCAGTATTTT
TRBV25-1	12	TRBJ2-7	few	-	CASSRDKYEQYF	TGTGCCAGCAGCCGGGACAAATACGAGCAGTACTTC
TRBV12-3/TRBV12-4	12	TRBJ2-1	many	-	CASSFLGNEQFF	TGTGCCAGCAGTTTTTTGGGCAATGAGCAGTTCTTC
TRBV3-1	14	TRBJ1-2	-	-	CASSQEGRQMPYTF	TGTGCCAGCAGCCAAGAGGGAAGGCAGATGCCCTACACCTTC
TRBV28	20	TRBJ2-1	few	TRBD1	CASRAPGQGLYESSYNEQFF	TGTGCCAGCAGAGCACCGGGACAGGGGTTATACGAGAGCTCCTACAATGAGCAGTTCTTC
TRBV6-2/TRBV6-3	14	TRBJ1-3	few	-	CASRQSHSGNTIYF	TGTGCCAGCAGACAGAGCCACTCTGGAAACACCATATATTTT
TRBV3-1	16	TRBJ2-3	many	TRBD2	CASSQDGGGLADTQYF	TGTGCCAGCAGCCAAGATGGCGGGGGGCTGGCAGATACGCAGTATTTT
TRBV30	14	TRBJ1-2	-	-	CAWSLGRGSDGYTF	TGTGCCTGGAGTCTGGGACGGGGGAGTGATGGCTACACCTTC